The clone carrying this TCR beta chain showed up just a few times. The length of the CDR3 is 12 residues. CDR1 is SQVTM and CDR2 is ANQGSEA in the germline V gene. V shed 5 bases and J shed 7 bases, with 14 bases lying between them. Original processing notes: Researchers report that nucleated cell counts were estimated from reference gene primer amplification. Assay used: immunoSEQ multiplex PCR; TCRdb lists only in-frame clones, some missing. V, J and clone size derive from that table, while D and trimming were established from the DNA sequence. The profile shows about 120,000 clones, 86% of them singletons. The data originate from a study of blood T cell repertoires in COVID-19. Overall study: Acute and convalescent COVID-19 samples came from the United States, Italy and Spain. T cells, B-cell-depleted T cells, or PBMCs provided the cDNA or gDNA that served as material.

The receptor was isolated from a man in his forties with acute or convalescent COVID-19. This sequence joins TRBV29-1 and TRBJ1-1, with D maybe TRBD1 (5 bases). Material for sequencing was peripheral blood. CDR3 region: CSVRGQRFEAFF. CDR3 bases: TGCAGCGTTAGGGGTCAAAGGTTTGAAGCTTTCTTT. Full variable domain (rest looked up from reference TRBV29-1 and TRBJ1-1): SAVISQKPSRDICQRGTSLTIQCQVDSQVTMMFWYRQQPGQSLTLIATANQGSEATYESGFVIDKFPISRPNLTFSTLTVSNMSPEDSSIYLCSVRGQRFEAFFGQGTRLTVV.